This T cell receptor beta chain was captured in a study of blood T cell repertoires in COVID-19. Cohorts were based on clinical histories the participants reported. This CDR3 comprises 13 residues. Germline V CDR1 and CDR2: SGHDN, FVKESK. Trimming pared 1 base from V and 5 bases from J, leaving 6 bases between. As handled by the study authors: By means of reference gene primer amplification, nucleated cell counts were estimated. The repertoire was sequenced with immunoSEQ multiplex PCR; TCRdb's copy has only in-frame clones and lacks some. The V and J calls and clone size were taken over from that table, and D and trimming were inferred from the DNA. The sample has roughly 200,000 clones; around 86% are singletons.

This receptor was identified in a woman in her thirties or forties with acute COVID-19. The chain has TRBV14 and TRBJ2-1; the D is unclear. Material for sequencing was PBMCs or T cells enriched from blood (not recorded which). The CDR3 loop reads CASSQATNNEQFF. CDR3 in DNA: TGTGCCAGCAGCCAAGCAACAAACAATGAGCAGTTCTTC.